This T cell receptor (beta chain) was documented in a study of OX40 agonist ivuxolimab in advanced cancers. In the study overall: Enrolled patients in dose escalation had cancers that were hepatocellular carcinoma, melanoma, renal cell or head and neck cancer. General study results and limits: Dose levels from 0.1 to 3.0 mg/kg saw CD4+ and CD8+ blood T cells expand clonally by week 6. Averaged across samples, CD8+ T cells carried more expanded clones than CD4+ did.

The protocol was immunoSEQ multiplex PCR, while the TCRdb copy is restricted to in-frame clones and leaves out a portion. The sample includes tens of thousands of clones, 88% seen only once; the top ten take 25% to 35%. Of note for this clone: Its target is not known.

CDR1 SNHLY and CDR2 FYNNEI come from the germline V gene. V was trimmed by 8 bases and J by 2 bases, leaving 12 bases between them. CDR3 size: 13 residues. This TCR was sampled from an adult with an advanced solid tumor such as melanoma, head and neck, liver or kidney cancer. The source was CD4+ or CD8+ T cells sorted from blood, collected in a trial of the OX40 agonist ivuxolimab. V and J are TRBV2 and TRBJ2-5; D gene unclear. CDR3 amino acids: CASSQNQQETQYF. Here the CDR3 DNA reads TGTGCCAGCTCCCAGAATCAGCAAGAGACCCAGTACTTC.